What follows are 10 T cell receptor beta chains derived from one specimen sequenced in a study of cytomegalovirus exposure and HLA in healthy donors. Both 60 Vbeta primers and 13 Jbeta primers went into the PCR. Data came from immunoSEQ multiplex PCR; TCRdb stores just in-frame clones and leaves some out. This sample has some 180,000 clones, with 70% to 85% found just once. The sequencing input was PBMCs. These receptors came from a woman aged 60-75 years in good health and CMV-seropositive.

J is TRBJ2-3 and V is TRBV18; D possibly corresponds to TRBD2 (9 bases). V lost 2 bases to trimming and J lost 3 bases, with 24 bases between them. Germline V lookup: CDR1 KGHSH, CDR2 LQKENI. The CDR3 runs 19 residues. The CDR3 nucleotides are TGTGCCAGCTCACCAGGACAGGGAGCATTAGCGGGAGCAACAGATACGCAGTATTTT. This encodes CASSPGQGALAGATDTQYF.

The chain couples TRBV15 to TRBJ2-4; unclear D gene. Germline V gives CDR1 LNHNV, CDR2 YYDKDF (reference sequence). This CDR3 is 11 amino acids long. V lost 8 bases to trimming and J lost 1 base, with 3 bases between them. The CDR3, as DNA: TGTGCCACCGAGGCCAAAAACATTCAGTACTTC. As protein: CATEAKNIQYF.

CDR3 region: CASSRSGRASGTDTQYF. In DNA, the CDR3 is TGTGCCAGCAGTAGGAGCGGGAGGGCCTCGGGCACAGATACGCAGTATTTT. The V gene is TRBV27, the J gene TRBJ2-3, with 10 nucleotides matching TRBD2. The CDR3 consists of 17 residues. J was trimmed by 1 base and V by 5 bases; bases with no gene match: 9. Germline loops: CDR1 MNHEY, CDR2 SMNVEV (reference sequence).

This chain uses TRBV4-2 with TRBJ1-5; D is uncertain. V was shortened by 1 base and J by 1 base, with 14 bases between the two germline ends. From germline, CDR1 is LGHNA and CDR2 YNFKEQ. The CDR3 length is 17 residues. The CDR3 DNA is TGTGCCAGCAGCCAAGTGACGGGATTTGAGAGCAATCAGCCCCAGCATTTT. It is translated as CASSQVTGFESNQPQHF.

The V and J genes are TRBV18 and TRBJ2-7; the D gene is possibly TRBD1 (5 bases). This CDR3 spans 13 amino acids. Germline values: CDR1 KGHSH, CDR2 LQKENI. Trimming removed 3 bases at V and 5 bases at J, with 11 bases between. The CDR3 region is CASSPVGQNEQYF. CDR3 sequence (DNA): TGTGCCAGCTCACCCGTAGGACAAAACGAGCAGTACTTC.

This clone has just a few counts. V gene TRBV4-2 combines with J gene TRBJ1-4; possible D gene TRBD1, 5 bases. The CDR3 runs to 16 residues. With 0 bases removed from V and 5 bases from J, the gap between germline ends came to 13 bases. The germline CDR1 and CDR2 sequences are LGHNA and YNFKEQ. The CDR3 loop reads CASSQDGDSRNEKLFF. The CDR3 nucleotides are TGTGCCAGCAGCCAAGATGGTGACAGTCGCAATGAAAAACTGTTTTTT.

The table lists this clone with a count of one. This chain uses TRBV28 with TRBJ2-5, with 11 bases identical to TRBD2. The CDR3 loop spans 15 amino acids. V dropped 7 bases and J dropped 1; count of bases not matched to a gene: 5. CDR1 is MDHEN, CDR2 SYDVKM, per germline. The CDR3 DNA reads as TGTGCCAGCACCATTAGCGGGGGGGGCCAAGAGACCCAGTACTTC. Translating gives CASTISGGGQETQYF.

The chain has TRBV27 and TRBJ2-4; D might be TRBD1 (7 bases). This CDR3 region has 16 residues. Trimming cost V 5 bases and J 1 base, with 15 bases left between them. Germline V gives CDR1 MNHEY, CDR2 SMNVEV (reference sequence). The CDR3 spells CASSQQGGSAKNIQYF. The DNA of the CDR3 is TGTGCCAGCAGTCAGCAGGGGGGATCGGCCAAAAACATTCAGTACTTC.

The table lists this clone with a few counts. This chain uses TRBV5-4 with TRBJ2-5; D unclear. The CDR3 sequence is 13 residues long. In germline, CDR1 is SGHNT, CDR2 YYREEE (reference sequence). The V and J ends lost 4 bases and 5 bases respectively, with 12 bases between them. The CDR3, as DNA: TGTGCCAGCAGCAGCCGCGGTGGGGAGACCCAGTACTTC. It encodes CASSSRGGETQYF.

The chain recombines TRBV11-2 with TRBJ1-4, with 9 bases identical to TRBD1. J lost 8 bases, V lost 4 bases, and 5 bases had no gene match. CDR1 is SGHAT and CDR2 is FQNNGV in the germline V gene. The CDR3 totals 14 residues. The CDR3 DNA reads as TGTGCCAGCAGCTACGGGACAGGGAACGAAAAACTGTTTTTT. Translation gives CASSYGTGNEKLFF.